This paragraph reports one T cell receptor beta chain. As yet, its antigen is unknown. The method was immunoSEQ multiplex PCR; TCRdb's version includes in-frame clones alone and lacks a portion of them. Of under 200,000 clones in the sample, more than 90% were seen once. These data come from a study of T cell responses to AZD1222 COVID-19 vaccine. Study outcomes and limitations: The study found Spike-specific TCR breadth and depth rose after two AZD1222 doses. Reportedly, nearly half of unique spike TCRs recognized epitopes outside B.1.351/B.1.1.7 mutations. There were mostly white British donors and more females than males, and clonal diversity was possibly underestimated. Repertoire samples came only from after the peak T cell response.

Sequenced material: peripheral blood, taken 28 days after the second dose of the MenACWY control vaccine. This receptor was identified in an adult who received the MenACWY meningococcal vaccine as a control.

CDR3 residues: CATTPGRAWYGYTF. The CDR3 nucleotides are TGTGCCACCACCCCGGGGAGGGCTTGGTATGGCTACACCTTC. The V and J genes are TRBV15 and TRBJ1-2; D not certain. The V end lost 7 bases, the J end lost 5 bases, and 17 bases lay between the germline ends. Germline CDR1 LNHNV, CDR2 YYDKDF (reference sequence). The CDR3 runs to 14 residues.